Listed here are 3 T cell receptor beta chains from one sample, sequenced in a study of regulatory T cells in long-lasting Graves disease. Specified time point: newly diagnosed GD, antithyroid drugs for less than 3 months. Preparation of the TCR library used RNA extracted from PBMCs. Both iRepertoire HTBI primers and Arm-PCR of CDR3 regions were used to build the TCR beta libraries. TCRdb used MiXCR to reprocess the multiplex PCR reads, holding one entry per CDR3 protein. The repertoire consists of hundreds of thousands of distinct CDR3 sequences, with less than 20% occurring once and the leading ten covering approximately 11%. The same data also went into a second study, on T cells in Graves' hyperthyroidism and ophthalmopathy.

Sequenced here: peripheral blood mononuclear cells (PBMCs), sampled at new diagnosis, from a patient treated with antithyroid drugs. The receptors shown here come from a woman aged 30 to 39 with Graves disease.

This clonotype was seen at least ten times. The V call is TRBV2, the J call TRBJ1-5; D gene uncertain. Germline V gene lookup returns CDR1 SNHLY and CDR2 FYNNEI. V lost 7 bases and J lost 4, with 14 bases in between. The CDR3 is 14 amino acids. CDR3 protein: CASMDRLGNQPQHF. CDR3 in DNA: TGTGCCAGCATGGATCGTTTGGGAAATCAGCCCCAGCATTTT.

This clonotype showed up just a few times. The chain recombines TRBV19 with TRBJ1-1, with D maybe TRBD1 (5 bases). The CDR3 has 12 amino acids. Germline CDR1 LNHDA, CDR2 SQIVND (reference sequence). V was shortened by 3 bases and J by 10 bases, with 12 bases between the two germline ends. CDR3 amino acids: CASSISPGTAFF. CDR3 coding DNA: TGTGCCAGTAGTATTTCCCCGGGGACAGCTTTCTTT.

At least ten counts were recorded for this clonotype. The rearrangement joins TRBV6-5 to TRBJ2-5; TRBD2 might be the D (5 bases). Per the germline V gene, CDR1 is MNHEY and CDR2 is SVGAGI. Trimming removed 0 bases at V and 3 bases at J, with 8 bases between. The CDR3 contains 14 residues. The CDR3 sequence: CASSYSREKETQYF. The CDR3 DNA is TGTGCCAGCAGTTACTCGAGGGAGAAAGAGACCCAGTACTTC.